The 27 T cell receptor beta chains listed next were all sequenced from one sample in a study of beta chain features in type 1 diabetes. Their antigen targets remain unknown. Expressed TCRB transcripts were sequenced because the isolated RNA had all been reverse transcribed beforehand. Repertoires were generated with immunoSEQ multiplex PCR, while TCRdb's copy carries only in-frame clones and drops some. Among more than 120,000 clones listed, less than 15% were seen once. Study findings and constraints: Moderate yet significant TCRB CDR3 shortening was seen in Type 1 diabetes patients in all four CD4+ subsets.

Sequenced material: central memory CD4+ T cells from blood. The receptors here all came from a man aged 18-30 years with type 1 diabetes.

This clone was detected a few times. V and J are TRBV18 and TRBJ1-6; 7 nucleotides match TRBD1. This CDR3 contains 16 residues. Trimming took 3 bases from V and 5 from J; bases not matched to a gene: 7. Germline CDR1 and CDR2: KGHSH and LQKENI. CDR3 sequence (DNA): TGTGCCAGCTCACCGGGGGCAGGGGGGAATAATTCACCCCTCCACTTT. Translating it yields CASSPGAGGNNSPLHF.

This clone was observed a few times. The rearrangement links TRBV5-1 to TRBJ2-7, with TRBD2 identical over 7 bases. Unmatched junction bases numbered 4, after V lost 1 base and J lost 3 bases. This CDR3 comprises 14 residues. The germline CDR1 and CDR2 sequences are SGHRS and YFSETQ. CDR3: CASSLSGEGYEQYF. The CDR3 region has the DNA TGCGCCAGCAGCTTGTCCGGGGAGGGCTACGAGCAGTACTTC. The full variable domain, rest sourced from reference TRBV5-1 and TRBJ2-7, is KAGVTQTPRYLIKTRGQQVTLSCSPISGHRSVSWYQQTPGQGLQFLFEYFSETQRNKGNFPGRFSGRQFSNSRSEMNVSTLELGDSALYLCASSLSGEGYEQYFGPGTRLTVT.

The V gene is TRBV5-4, the J gene TRBJ1-1; possible D gene TRBD1, 5 bases. The germline V gene encodes CDR1 SGHNT and CDR2 YYREEE (reference sequence). V was trimmed by 4 bases and J by 11 bases, leaving 15 bases between them. This CDR3 region has 12 residues. The CDR3 sequence: CASSPRAENAFF. The CDR3 nucleotides are TGTGCCAGCAGCCCCAGGGCGGAGAATGCTTTCTTT.

The chain couples TRBV30 to TRBJ2-5, with D perhaps TRBD2 (6 bases). The J call could be wrong; TRBJ2-7 is a better fit for the DNA end. The CDR3 spans 12 residues. Germline loops: CDR1 GTSNPN, CDR2 SVGIG (reference sequence). DNA of the CDR3: TGTGCCTGTAAGGCGGGGCAATACGAGCAGTACTTC. Amino acids: CACKAGQYEQYF.

Turning to this clone: This CDR3 is also generated by other DNA sequences in the sample. The V and J genes are TRBV29-1 and TRBJ1-2; 9 bases agree with TRBD1. This CDR3 contains 13 residues. The V gene's germline CDR1 is SQVTM and CDR2 ANQGSEA. V gave up 4 bases and J gave up 6 bases; unmatched junction bases: 6. The CDR3, as DNA: TGCAGCGTTGGCCGACAGGGGGAGGATGGCTACACCTTC. This sequence encodes CSVGRQGEDGYTF.

This clone showed up just a few times. The chain has TRBV6-5 and TRBJ1-2; D remains ambiguous. V lost 4 bases to trimming and J lost 8 bases, with 17 bases between them. This CDR3 is built from 14 residues. Germline V gives CDR1 MNHEY, CDR2 SVGAGI. The CDR3 reads CASSSWLAPDGYTF. The CDR3 DNA reads TGTGCCAGCAGTTCCTGGTTGGCTCCGGACGGCTACACCTTC.

This clone was seen more than once but under ten times. The chain has TRBV18 and TRBJ2-1; 10 nucleotides align to TRBD2. Germline CDR1 KGHSH, CDR2 LQKENI. V lost 2 bases, J lost 5 bases, and 6 bases stayed unmatched. The CDR3 is 16 residues long. The CDR3 bases are TGTGCCAGCTCACCAAGTCTAGCGGGGGAGAACAATGAGCAGTTCTTC. Translated, it gives CASSPSLAGENNEQFF.

The chain combines TRBV5-4 with TRBJ1-2; D unresolved. CDR3 size: 12 residues. V gave up 4 bases and J gave up 7 bases, with 11 bases separating them. Germline V lookup: CDR1 SGHNT, CDR2 YYREEE (reference sequence). The CDR3: CASSNRTSGYTF. The DNA for the CDR3 is TGTGCCAGCAGCAATCGGACCAGTGGCTACACCTTC.

In its sample, this clone was seen many times. The chain employs TRBV15 and TRBJ2-4, with 12 bases matching TRBD1. The CDR3 totals 14 residues. V dropped 4 bases and J dropped 8; count of bases not matched to a gene: 3. From germline, CDR1 is LNHNV and CDR2 YYDKDF (reference sequence). The CDR3 spells CATSKGQGADIQYF. The DNA for the CDR3 is TGTGCCACCAGCAAGGGACAGGGGGCAGACATTCAGTACTTC. The full variable domain, in which reference TRBV15 and TRBJ2-4 provide the parts outside the CDR3, is DAMVIQNPRYQVTQFGKPVTLSCSQTLNHNVMYWYQQKSSQAPKLLFHYYDKDFNNEADTPDNFQSRRPNTSFCFLDIRSPGLGDTAMYLCATSKGQGADIQYFGAGTRLSVL.

Regarding this clone: The sample carries other DNA sequences with the same CDR3. This CDR3 reads CASSEDRGETQYF. CDR3 DNA: TGTGCCAGCAGCGAGGACAGGGGGGAGACCCAGTACTTC. The rearrangement joins TRBV7-9 to TRBJ2-5; the match to TRBD1 covers 10 bases. Germline lookup yields CDR1 SEHNR and CDR2 FQNEAQ (reference sequence). The CDR3 contains 13 residues. Germline trimming cut 5 bases from V and 5 bases from J; bases unmatched to any gene: 2.

This clone appeared a few times. The CDR3 nucleotides are TGTGCCAGCAGTCGGATGGCACCGGGGGAGAAACTGTTTTTT. Its protein is CASSRMAPGEKLFF. This sequence joins TRBV6-1 and TRBJ1-4, with D maybe TRBD1 (5 bases). The length of the CDR3 is 14 residues. Germline lookup yields CDR1 MNHNS and CDR2 SASEGT. The V gene lost 5 bases and the J gene lost 11 bases, with 18 bases spanning the gap.

This clone has a handful of counts. The J gene is TRBJ2-7, the V gene TRBV11-2; perhaps TRBD2 as D (5 bases). V gave up 5 bases and J gave up 2 bases, with 16 bases separating them. The CDR3 runs 15 residues. The germline CDR1 and CDR2 sequences are SGHAT and FQNNGV. The CDR3 region is CASSPRGAMTYEQYF. The CDR3 nucleotides read TGTGCCAGCAGCCCCCGGGGAGCGATGACCTACGAGCAGTACTTC.

This clone was seen only a few times. This chain connects TRBV14 to TRBJ1-2, with D unclear. Germline CDR1 and CDR2: SGHDN and FVKESK. The CDR3 runs 15 residues. The V gene lost 0 bases and the J gene lost 6 bases, with 14 bases spanning the gap. The CDR3 bases are TGTGCCAGCAGCCAAGATTCGGGTTGGACGGATGGCTACACCTTC. Residues: CASSQDSGWTDGYTF.

This chain connects TRBV4-2 to TRBJ1-4; D is undetermined. The V end was cut by 0 bases, the J end by 9 bases, with 8 bases between. Germline CDR1 and CDR2: LGHNA and YNFKEQ. The CDR3 is made up of 13 amino acids. The CDR3 coding sequence is TGTGCCAGCAGCCAAGAAATCAGTAAAAAACTGTTTTTT. It encodes CASSQEISKKLFF.

This clone was recorded a few times. The rearrangement uses TRBV7-2 and TRBJ2-3; D remains ambiguous. With 3 bases removed from V and 2 bases from J, the gap between germline ends came to 9 bases. CDR3 length equals 14 residues. Germline V gives CDR1 SGHTA, CDR2 FQGNSA. The CDR3 DNA reads TGTGCCAGCAGCTTGGAAAGTTACACAGATACGCAGTATTTT. Translation gives CASSLESYTDTQYF.

This clone was seen more than once but under ten times. For the CDR3, the DNA is TGCAGCGCCGCTGCCCGGGCCCAAGAAAAGCAGTACTTC. It is translated as CSAAARAQEKQYF. The chain recombines TRBV29-1 with TRBJ2-7; D not certain. In germline, CDR1 is SQVTM, CDR2 ANQGSEA. The CDR3 runs 13 residues. Trimming cost V 7 bases and J 8 bases, with 21 bases left between them.

This chain joins TRBV15 and TRBJ1-1; D remains ambiguous. Germline CDR1 is LNHNV and CDR2 is YYDKDF (reference sequence). The CDR3 length is 13 residues. Trimming cost V 3 bases and J 7 bases, with 12 bases left between them. CDR3 in amino acids: CATSSGVTREAFF. In DNA form, the CDR3 reads TGTGCCACCAGCAGCGGAGTTACGCGTGAAGCTTTCTTT. Complete variable domain (other parts from reference TRBV15 and TRBJ1-1): DAMVIQNPRYQVTQFGKPVTLSCSQTLNHNVMYWYQQKSSQAPKLLFHYYDKDFNNEADTPDNFQSRRPNTSFCFLDIRSPGLGDTAMYLCATSSGVTREAFFGQGTRLTVV.

In its sample, this clone was seen many times. The J gene is TRBJ2-3, the V gene TRBV10-3; possible D gene TRBD1, 5 bases. Germline V lookup: CDR1 ENHRY, CDR2 SYGVKD. There are 14 residues in the CDR3. The V end was cut by 6 bases, the J end by 0 bases, with 10 bases between. The CDR3 region has the DNA TGTGCCATCAGCGACAGTCGGAGCACAGATACGCAGTATTTT. The encoded protein is CAISDSRSTDTQYF.

The chain links TRBV5-1 to TRBJ2-3, with TRBD2 identical over 7 bases. In germline, CDR1 is SGHRS, CDR2 YFSETQ. The CDR3 loop spans 17 amino acids. Trimming at V came to 4 bases and at J to 2 bases, leaving 13 bases not matched to a gene. DNA for the CDR3: TGCGCCAGCAGCCAATTCCCCCGGGGGGATAACACAGATACGCAGTATTTT. Residues: CASSQFPRGDNTDTQYF.

The chain recombines TRBV5-1 with TRBJ2-3; TRBD1 agrees at 7 bases. Germline assignment: CDR1 SGHRS and CDR2 YFSETQ. Losses at the gene ends were 1 base for V and 6 bases for J; bases not matched to a gene: 11. There are 16 residues in the CDR3. The CDR3: CASSLTGAARSDTQYF. The CDR3 DNA reads TGCGCCAGCAGCTTGACAGGGGCGGCCCGGTCGGATACGCAGTATTTT.

V is TRBV6-5 and J is TRBJ1-3, with D maybe TRBD1 (6 bases). V lost 5 bases and J lost 2, with 7 bases in between. Germline V lookup: CDR1 MNHEY, CDR2 SVGAGI. This CDR3 is 13 amino acids long. CDR3 protein: CASSQGTGNTIYF. For the CDR3, the DNA is TGTGCCAGCAGTCAGGGGACTGGAAACACCATATATTTT.

This clone was detected only a few times. V and J are TRBV28 and TRBJ1-1, with no clear D. In germline, CDR1 is MDHEN, CDR2 SYDVKM. V dropped 4 bases and J dropped 4 bases, with 13 bases sitting between them. The CDR3 covers 14 residues. The CDR3 nucleotides read TGTGCCAGCAGTTATAGCGCGTCGAGCACTGAAGCTTTCTTT. Amino acid sequence: CASSYSASSTEAFF.

V usage is TRBV6-5 and J usage is TRBJ2-3; D is perhaps TRBD1 or TRBD2 (7 bases each). The CDR3 loop spans 14 amino acids. V gave up 9 bases and J gave up 2 bases, with 15 bases separating them. Germline-derived CDR1 and CDR2 are MNHEY and SVGAGI. The CDR3: CASRGGQNTDTQYF. The CDR3 DNA is TGTGCCAGTCGCGGGGGACAGAACACAGATACGCAGTATTTT.

The chain employs TRBV11-2 and TRBJ2-1; 9 bases line up with TRBD2. This CDR3 spans 15 amino acids. Germline V gene sequence: CDR1 SGHAT, CDR2 FQNNGV. J lost 7 bases, V lost 5 bases, and 9 bases had no gene match. The CDR3: CASSPWGTSYNEQFF. The CDR3 nucleotides read TGTGCCAGCAGCCCTTGGGGGACTAGCTATAATGAGCAGTTCTTC.

The genes are TRBV6-5 and TRBJ1-4, with D possibly TRBD1 on 6 matching bases. Germline assignment: CDR1 MNHEY and CDR2 SVGAGI. V was clipped by 7 bases and J by 8 bases, with 20 bases between them. The CDR3 totals 15 residues. CDR3 sequence reads: CASTSAGAGEEKLFF. In nucleotides, the CDR3 is TGTGCCAGCACCTCCGCGGGGGCCGGGGAAGAAAAACTGTTTTTT.

As to this clone: The CDR3 does not end in the conserved phenylalanine or tryptophan, so this is likely a read error. It is unclear where the CDR3 begins or ends on the DNA, so no DNA is shown, and the CDR3 is as TCRdb lists it. The genes are TRBV6-4 and TRBJ2-7. The CDR3 numbers 11 amino acids, ends counted. Germline CDR1 and CDR2: MRHNA and SNTAGT. The chain's CDR3 is CASSDSSGQDH.

This clone showed up just a few times. The genes are TRBV9 and TRBJ1-6; D perhaps matches TRBD1 (5 bases). Trimming removed 5 bases from V and 11 bases from J, with 14 bases in between. The CDR3 length is 13 residues. Germline V CDR1 and CDR2: SGDLS, YYNGEE. This chain's CDR3 is CASSAGGEPPLHF. The CDR3 DNA is TGTGCCAGCAGTGCGGGAGGGGAACCACCCCTCCACTTT.